One T cell receptor beta chain is described in this entry. Its binding antigen is unknown. No clone much larger than this one lies a single base away; base qualities are absent. This entry belongs to a study of cytomegalovirus exposure and HLA in healthy donors (dated by TCRdb to 2017 to 2019). Study-wide context: According to an earlier analysis of 450 to 650 of the donors, some 180 million T cells yielded 90 million to 130 million unique TCR beta sequences and approximately 300 Gb of sequence data. Approximately 300 gigabases of sequencing data and 70 million to 95 million unique TCR sequences made up an early release that covered 640 HLA-typed donors. Rather than drawing on any new phenotypic data, the later analysis identified candidate immune exposures from TCR beta sequences and the way those sequences occurred across donors. Using immunosequencing, the study profiled T cell repertoires from fewer than 850 subjects and related those repertoires to cytomegalovirus serostatus. The number of donors typed differed by locus, with 629-630 for A, B, C, DRB1 and DQB1, around 560 for DQA1, 600 to 610 for DPA1, and some 440 for DPB1. Of the 398 genotyped donors, 75% to 85% were placed in the genetic ancestry cluster associated with self-reported Caucasian donors. Alongside the repertoire data, information on donor age, sex, ethnicity and CMV serostatus was compiled. All discovery cohort repertoires had been generated using a single sequencing platform. A later analysis re-analyzed previously published TCR beta repertoires from 666 donors and added high-resolution HLA genotyping to study TCR occurrence patterns. A separate validation cohort of over 95 different subjects was used in addition to the approximately 670-subject first cohort. The study aimed to test whether signatures of past pathogen exposure could be identified by cataloging public T cell receptors. Across some 400 genotyped donors of the cohort, an average of approximately 200,000 unique TCR beta nucleotide sequences per donor were sequenced, and around 20% of those sequences were non-productive. In a later genetic analysis, genome-wide SNP genotypes for about 65% of the 666 donors were used, and that subset was treated as a discovery cohort. Class I and class II HLA loci were covered by the typing at four-digit resolution. Because of strong linkage in the cohort, roughly five DR-DQ haplotypes were treated as single units for association and clustering. High-throughput TCR immunosequencing, statistical association of individual TCRs with disease status, and machine learning were combined to predict cytomegalovirus infection status. An earlier analysis of around 640 of the donors used high-throughput TCR beta sequencing to judge whether each TCR beta V gene segment behaved as functional or pseudogenic.

The library came from the immunoSEQ multiplex PCR assay. A mixture of 60 forward primers for TCR Vbeta segments and 13 reverse primers for TCR Jbeta segments was used in the multiplex PCR. A multiplex PCR assay on genomic DNA amplified the CDR3 region of rearranged TCR beta genes. Amplified TCR beta libraries were sequenced as 87-base-pair reads on the Illumina HiSeq System. The original methods were these. A later analysis tallied 80 million to 95 million unique TCR beta chains across the 660 or so repertoires, and some 12 million of those chains were shared by two or more donors. Raw reads were error-corrected and collapsed into unique sequences by a nearest-neighbor algorithm in which closely related sequences were merged to remove PCR and sequencing errors. To assign V, D and J gene segments, CDR3 sequences were aligned to IMGT reference sequences. For a sequence to be retained, at least a six-nucleotide match to both a V gene segment and a J gene segment was required. A rearrangement was called productive if the CDR3 had no stop codons and remained in frame with V and J, and every other rearrangement was called non-productive. Following IMGT convention, CDR3 was defined as the stretch from the second conserved V-encoded cysteine up to the conserved J-encoded phenylalanine. The earlier analysis of 587 of the donors excluded any sequence lacking an unambiguous match to a single V gene segment. In an earlier analysis of around 590 of the donors, a V segment was called functional when productive rearrangements were above 56.7%, and segregating when the standard deviation between donors exceeded 5%. A statistical classification framework was built to diagnose cytomegalovirus status from the catalog of TCR beta chain sequences. In a later analysis, TCR nucleotide sequences were compared against IMGT/GENE-DB human TR gene sequences so that V and J genes could be assigned. A later analysis assigned CDR3 sequences and most-parsimonious VDJ recombination scenarios with the TCRdist pipeline. In a later analysis, each TCR beta chain was defined by its CDR3 amino acid sequence together with its V-gene family, and reads lacking a unique V-gene family were excluded. In a later analysis, around 650 highly shared, low-generation-probability nucleotide sequences were removed to address suspected cross-contamination and a sequencing artifact. In a later analysis, a clonal expansion index for each public chain was calculated from normalized within-repertoire ranks of inferred template counts. In a later analysis, generation probabilities were computed using a VDJ recombination model fitted to out-of-frame rearrangements, and the results were checked against IGoR. In a later analysis, hypergeometric tests were used to score TCR-TCR, TCR-HLA and TCR-CMV co-occurrence, with a repertoire-size bias correction applied to TCR pairs. A later analysis estimated false discovery rates by permuting HLA or CMV assignments 20 times. In a later analysis, co-occurring TCRs were grouped using DBSCAN, and TCRdist sequence similarity was added for clustering within HLA-allele-positive subsets. Co-occurrence clustering excluded repertoires with fewer than 30,000 or more than 120,000 public chains, plus five with anomalous nucleotide sharing. TCRdb retrieved this table from immuneACCESS and kept in-frame rearrangements only. Not all clones are present; in checked studies, unresolved V genes account for under half, and no reason is known for the remainder. V and J calls and clone size come straight from that table; D and trimming were deduced from the DNA. The sample yields approximately 190,000 clones; roughly 80% were counted once. In total, the top ten clones hold about 5.7% of the sample.

Summary of the overall study and its limitations: At a false discovery rate of 0.05, a later analysis linked approximately 18,000 TCR beta sequences to specific HLA alleles. In a later genetic analysis, fewer N-insertions in productive TCRs were reported among donors in an Asian-associated ancestry cluster than the roughly 700-donor mean. Presence/absence analyses assumed roughly uniform sequencing depth across donors, an assumption that may not hold. HLA typing was unavailable for some donors at each locus, so association tests used only the typed subset. Because counts were too low, 15 or so rarely observed V segments, including chromosome 9 orphons, were excluded from the earlier analysis of 500 to 700 of the donors. According to the authors, the approach could potentially be generalized to other disease states and immunological phenotypes. Cytomegalovirus status was reported to be diagnosed by the classifier with high specificity and sensitivity in both the original and validation cohorts. A further reported finding was that TCR beta sequences accurately predicted the HLA-A and HLA-B alleles for most subjects in the first cohort. While some public TCRs were present in many individuals, most TCR sequences turned up only very rarely across donors. An association between a missense DCLRE1C variant and V-gene and J-gene trimming of TCR beta chains was found in a later genetic analysis and replicated in an independent cohort. Correlated functional status among segregating V segments might reflect linkage disequilibrium, but an unknown experimental factor could not be ruled out. According to a later analysis, TCR association rates differed among HLA loci, with DRB1 alleles showing the most associated TCRs and HLA-C alleles showing the fewest. In an earlier analysis of approximately 600 of the donors, most TCR beta V segments were observed in productive rearrangements about 90% or about 30% of the time, broadly matching IMGT annotations. The sequencing pipeline was judged likely to have produced a cluster of highly shared sequence variants as a technical artifact. For the cohort, immune exposure information was limited to CMV serostatus. The cohort was sequenced for TCR beta chains only, and without alpha or paired-chain data the features that could be detected were limited. In a later analysis, several top co-occurrence clusters were reported to appear linked to parvovirus B19, influenza, CMV and Epstein-Barr virus. In a later analysis, HLA-associated TCR beta chains showed more clonal expansion and lower generation probabilities than non-associated chains that were equally common. Assigning TCR associations to individual alleles was difficult when HLA alleles, especially DR and DQ, strongly co-occurred. According to a later analysis, most CMV-associated TCR beta chains appeared to be HLA-restricted, and the HLA associations seemed to be driven largely by CMV exposure. The study gave a list of 150 to 200 TCR beta chains associated with cytomegalovirus. A few of the identified cytomegalovirus-associated TCR beta chains were confirmed in vitro to be specific for cytomegalovirus antigens.

In total, around 600 healthy bone marrow donors made up the cohort. At the time of sampling, every cohort member was nominally healthy, though immune exposures that went unrecorded were likely present. The donor was CMV seropositive and was included in the group of 250 to 300 seropositive cohort members. A peripheral blood sample was collected from each donor, and TCR beta sequencing was performed on peripheral blood mononuclear cells. The Qiagen DNeasy Blood Extraction Kit was used to extract genomic DNA from the blood cell samples. Sequencing was done on a sample of PBMCs. This clonotype originated in a man aged 40-49 years in good health and CMV-seropositive.

CDR3 reads: CASSENRGTEAFF. In nucleotide form, the sequence is TGTGCCAGCAGTGAGAACAGGGGAACTGAAGCTTTCTTT. This sequence uses TRBV6-4 and TRBJ1-1, with TRBD1 matching 7 junction bases. CDR1 and CDR2 (MRHNA, SNTAGT) derive from the germline V gene. The germline V end is reduced by 3 bases and the J end by 5 bases; junction bases left unmatched: 3. From cysteine to phenylalanine, the CDR3 is 13 amino acids long. Only the CDR3 part of the read is kept: 39 bases, read in frame from the first base.